The next 3 T cell receptor beta chains were all read from a single sample in a study of T cell responses to AZD1222 COVID-19 vaccine. Produced via immunoSEQ multiplex PCR; TCRdb's table is partial and in-frame only. The data hold roughly 93,000 clones, with roughly nine tenths observed a single time. The sequencing here drew on peripheral blood, taken on day 0 of AZD1222 vaccination. The receptors were sampled from an adult in good health.

The chain carries TRBV10-2 and TRBJ2-2; D remains unclear. The CDR3 length is 14 residues. Trimming pared 7 bases from V and 4 bases from J, leaving 13 bases between. Germline values: CDR1 WSHSY, CDR2 SAAADI. The CDR3: CASNQNRGTGELFF. Here the CDR3 DNA reads TGCGCCAGCAACCAAAACCGAGGCACCGGGGAGCTGTTTTTT.

CDR3 nucleotides: TGTGCCAGCAGTAAGGACAGTTTTAGGCCGGATACGCAGTATTTT. It encodes CASSKDSFRPDTQYF. This rearrangement joins TRBV2 to TRBJ2-3, with D perhaps matching TRBD1 (6 bases). Trimming took off 5 bases at V and 6 bases at J, with 18 bases between the two ends. This CDR3 contains 15 residues. Germline V gives CDR1 SNHLY, CDR2 FYNNEI.

The V gene is TRBV6-5, the J gene TRBJ1-1; unclear D gene. V lost 5 bases and J 0 bases, leaving 13 bases between the germline ends. This CDR3 has 15 residues. Germline V gives CDR1 MNHEY, CDR2 SVGAGI. The CDR3 spells CASSPGGFMNTEAFF. DNA of the CDR3: TGTGCCAGCAGTCCGGGTGGCTTTATGAACACTGAAGCTTTCTTT.